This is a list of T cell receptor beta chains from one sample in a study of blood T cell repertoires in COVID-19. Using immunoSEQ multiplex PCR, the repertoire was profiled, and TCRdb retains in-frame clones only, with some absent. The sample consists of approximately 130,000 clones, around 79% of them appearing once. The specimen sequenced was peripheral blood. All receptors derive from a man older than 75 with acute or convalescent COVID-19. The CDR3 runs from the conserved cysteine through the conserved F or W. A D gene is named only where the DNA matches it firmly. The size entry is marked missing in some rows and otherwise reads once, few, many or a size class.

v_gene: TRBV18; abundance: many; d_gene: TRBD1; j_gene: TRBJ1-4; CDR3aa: CASSNKGQGEKLFF; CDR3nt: TGTGCCAGCTCAAACAAAGGACAGGGTGAAAAACTGTTTTTT
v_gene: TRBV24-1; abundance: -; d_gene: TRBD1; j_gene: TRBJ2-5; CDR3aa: CATSDSTGATETQYF; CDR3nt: TGTGCCACCAGTGATAGTACAGGGGCTACGGAGACCCAGTACTTC
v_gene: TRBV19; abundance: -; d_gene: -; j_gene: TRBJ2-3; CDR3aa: CASRNTLGQLTSTDTQYF; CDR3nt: TGTGCCAGTAGAAACACCTTAGGACAGCTAACTAGCACAGATACGCAGTATTTT
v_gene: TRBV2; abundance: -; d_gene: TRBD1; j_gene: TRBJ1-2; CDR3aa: CASNKDRVLEGYTF; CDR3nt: TGTGCCAGCAATAAGGACAGGGTGTTAGAGGGCTACACCTTC
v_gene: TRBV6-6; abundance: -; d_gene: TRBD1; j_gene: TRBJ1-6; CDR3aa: CASSFGTGNNSPLHF; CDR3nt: TGTGCCAGCAGTTTCGGGACAGGGAACAATTCACCCCTCCACTTT
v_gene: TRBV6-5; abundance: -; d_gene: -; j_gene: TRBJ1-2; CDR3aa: CASSSKGHVNYGYTF; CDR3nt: TGTGCCAGCTCCTCCAAAGGACACGTTAACTATGGCTACACCTTC
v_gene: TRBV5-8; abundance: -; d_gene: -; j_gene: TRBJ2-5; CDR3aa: CASSVRDSEETQYF; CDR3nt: TGTGCCAGCAGCGTCCGGGACTCTGAAGAGACCCAGTACTTC
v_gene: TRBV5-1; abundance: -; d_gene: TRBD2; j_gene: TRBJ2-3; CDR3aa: CASSRSGGGDTQYF; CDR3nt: TGCGCCAGCAGCCGAAGCGGGGGTGGCGATACGCAGTATTTT
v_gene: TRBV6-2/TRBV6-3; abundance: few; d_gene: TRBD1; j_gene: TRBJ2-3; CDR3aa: CASSLRDSNTDTQYF; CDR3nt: TGTGCCAGCAGCCTAAGGGACAGCAACACAGATACGCAGTATTTT
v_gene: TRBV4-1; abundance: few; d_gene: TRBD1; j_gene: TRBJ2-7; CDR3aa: CASSQPGQISYEQYF; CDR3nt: TGCGCCAGCAGCCAACCGGGACAGATATCCTACGAGCAGTACTTC
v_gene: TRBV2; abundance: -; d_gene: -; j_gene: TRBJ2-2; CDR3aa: CASSSGTTNTGELFF; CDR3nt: TGTGCCAGCTCATCCGGGACAACCAACACCGGGGAGCTGTTTTTT
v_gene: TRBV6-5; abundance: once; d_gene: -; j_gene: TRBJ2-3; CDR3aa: CASTREGEDTQYF; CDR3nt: TGTGCCAGCACCAGGGAAGGAGAAGATACGCAGTATTTT
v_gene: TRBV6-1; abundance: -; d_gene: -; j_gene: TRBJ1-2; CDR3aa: CASSEGGGGYTF; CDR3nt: TGTGCCAGCAGTGAAGGGGGCGGAGGCTACACCTTC